The source of this T cell receptor (beta chain) is a study of T cell clonotyping in hematopoietic cell transplantation. This clone was counted a single time. Germline V gives CDR1 MNHNS, CDR2 SASEGT. V lost 6 bases and J lost 9; bases outside the gene matches: 7. The length of the CDR3 is 14 residues. Time point of the sample: recipient sample about 28 days before transplant, after cytoreduction. The data were produced by immunoSEQ multiplex PCR, yet TCRdb's version contains in-frame clones alone and is incomplete. This table has about 18,000 clones, more than 70% appearing once. The origin of this receptor is a man between 45 and 60 years old with acute myeloid leukemia. Some clones in this sample may be carry-over from other donors' samples. The sample here was peripheral blood mononuclear cells, taken before stem cell transplant. The chain joins TRBV6-1 to TRBJ1-6; 8 nucleotides match TRBD1. CDR3: CASRDTGGGSPLHF. As DNA, the CDR3 is TGTGCCAGCAGGGATACAGGGGGGGGTTCACCCCTCCACTTT.